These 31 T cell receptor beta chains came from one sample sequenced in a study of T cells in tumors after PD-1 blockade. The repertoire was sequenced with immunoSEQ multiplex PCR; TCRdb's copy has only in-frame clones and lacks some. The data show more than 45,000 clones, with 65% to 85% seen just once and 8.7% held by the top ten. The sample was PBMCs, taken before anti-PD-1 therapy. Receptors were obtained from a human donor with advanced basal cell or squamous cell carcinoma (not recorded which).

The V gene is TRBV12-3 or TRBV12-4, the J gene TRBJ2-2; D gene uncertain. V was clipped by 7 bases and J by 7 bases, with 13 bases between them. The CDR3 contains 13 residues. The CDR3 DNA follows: TGTGCCAGCACTGCAGGAACGCGCGGGGAGCTGTTTTTT. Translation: CASTAGTRGELFF.

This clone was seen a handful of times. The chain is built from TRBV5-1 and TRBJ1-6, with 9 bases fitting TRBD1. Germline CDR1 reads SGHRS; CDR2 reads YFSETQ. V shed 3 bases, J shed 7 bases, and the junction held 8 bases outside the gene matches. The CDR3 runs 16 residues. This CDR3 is CASSSTGGNVNSPLHF. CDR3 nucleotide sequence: TGCGCCAGCAGCTCCACAGGGGGCAACGTGAATTCACCCCTCCACTTT.

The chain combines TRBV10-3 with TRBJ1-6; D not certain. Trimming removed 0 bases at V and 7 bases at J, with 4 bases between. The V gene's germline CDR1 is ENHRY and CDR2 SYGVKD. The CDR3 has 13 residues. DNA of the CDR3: TGTGCCATCAGTGAGTCAGGGAATTCACCCCTCCACTTT. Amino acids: CAISESGNSPLHF.

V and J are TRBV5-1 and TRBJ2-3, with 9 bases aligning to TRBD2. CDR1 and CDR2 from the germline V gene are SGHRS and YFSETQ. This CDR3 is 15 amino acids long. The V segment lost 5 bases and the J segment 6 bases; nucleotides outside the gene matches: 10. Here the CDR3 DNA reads TGCGCCAGCAGGGCCGGGACTAGCTCCCCTGATACGCAGTATTTT. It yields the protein CASRAGTSSPDTQYF. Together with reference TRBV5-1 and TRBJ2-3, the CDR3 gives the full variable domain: KAGVTQTPRYLIKTRGQQVTLSCSPISGHRSVSWYQQTPGQGLQFLFEYFSETQRNKGNFPGRFSGRQFSNSRSEMNVSTLELGDSALYLCASRAGTSSPDTQYFGPGTRLTVL.

CDR3 bases: TGTGCCATAGGGGCAGCGAATTCACCCCTCCACTTT. It yields the protein CAIGAANSPLHF. V is TRBV27 and J is TRBJ1-6, with D perhaps matching TRBD1 (5 bases). Trimming cost V 10 bases and J 7 bases, with 11 bases left between them. Germline CDR1 MNHEY, CDR2 SMNVEV (reference sequence). This CDR3 is built from 12 residues.

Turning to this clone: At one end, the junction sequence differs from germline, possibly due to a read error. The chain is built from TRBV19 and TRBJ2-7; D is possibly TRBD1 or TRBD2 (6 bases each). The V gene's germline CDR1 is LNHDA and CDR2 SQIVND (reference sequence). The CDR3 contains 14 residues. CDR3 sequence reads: CASSIDSEWGAISF. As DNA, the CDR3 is TGTGCCAGTAGTATAGATTCGGAGTGGGGGGCAATCAGCTTC.

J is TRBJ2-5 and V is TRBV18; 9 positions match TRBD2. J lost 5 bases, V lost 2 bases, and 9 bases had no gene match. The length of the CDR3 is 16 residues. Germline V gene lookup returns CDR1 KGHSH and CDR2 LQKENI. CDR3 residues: CASSPEIAGVSETQYF. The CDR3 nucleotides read TGTGCCAGCTCACCAGAAATAGCGGGAGTGTCGGAGACCCAGTACTTC.

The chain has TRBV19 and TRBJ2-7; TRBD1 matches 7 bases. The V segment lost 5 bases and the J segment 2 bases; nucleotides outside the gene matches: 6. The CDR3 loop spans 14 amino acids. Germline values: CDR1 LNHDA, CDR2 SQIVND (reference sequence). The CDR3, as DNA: TGTGCCAGTAGTGCGGACAGGATGGCCTACGAGCAGTACTTC. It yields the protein CASSADRMAYEQYF. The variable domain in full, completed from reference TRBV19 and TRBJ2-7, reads DGGITQSPKYLFRKEGQNVTLSCEQNLNHDAMYWYRQDPGQGLRLIYYSQIVNDFQKGDIAEGYSVSREKKESFPLTVTSAQKNPTAFYLCASSADRMAYEQYFGPGTRLTVT.

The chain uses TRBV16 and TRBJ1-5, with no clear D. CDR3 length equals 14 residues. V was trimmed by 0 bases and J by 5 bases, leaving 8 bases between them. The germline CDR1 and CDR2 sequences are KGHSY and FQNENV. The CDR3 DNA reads TGTGCCAGCAGCCAATCCGGCGCGGATCAGCCCCAGCATTTT. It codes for CASSQSGADQPQHF.

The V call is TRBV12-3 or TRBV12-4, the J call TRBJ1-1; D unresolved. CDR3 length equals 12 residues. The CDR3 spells CATAGVATEAFF. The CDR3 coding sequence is TGTGCTACCGCCGGGGTCGCGACCGAAGCTTTCTTT.

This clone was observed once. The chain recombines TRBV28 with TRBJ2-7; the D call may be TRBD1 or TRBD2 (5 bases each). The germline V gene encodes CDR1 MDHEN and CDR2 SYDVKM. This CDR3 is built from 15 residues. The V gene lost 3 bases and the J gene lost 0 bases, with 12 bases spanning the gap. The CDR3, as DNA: TGTGCCAGCAGTTTTAGGTCAGGGAGCTCCTACGAGCAGTACTTC. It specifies CASSFRSGSSYEQYF.

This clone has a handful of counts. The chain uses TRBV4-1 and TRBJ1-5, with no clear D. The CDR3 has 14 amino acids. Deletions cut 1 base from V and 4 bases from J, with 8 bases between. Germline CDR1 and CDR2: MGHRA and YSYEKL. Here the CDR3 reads CASSQATANQPQHF. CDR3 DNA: TGCGCCAGCAGCCAAGCAACAGCGAATCAGCCCCAGCATTTT.

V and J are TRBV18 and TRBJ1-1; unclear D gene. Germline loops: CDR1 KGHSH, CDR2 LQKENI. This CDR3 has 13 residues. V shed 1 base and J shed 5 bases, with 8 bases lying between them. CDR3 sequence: CASSPLARTEAFF. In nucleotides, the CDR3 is TGTGCCAGCTCACCACTTGCGAGGACTGAAGCTTTCTTT. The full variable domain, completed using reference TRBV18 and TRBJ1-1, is NAGVMQNPRHLVRRRGQEARLRCSPMKGHSHVYWYRQLPEEGLKFMVYLQKENIIDESGMPKERFSAEFPKEGPSILRIQQVVRGDSAAYFCASSPLARTEAFFGQGTRLTVV.

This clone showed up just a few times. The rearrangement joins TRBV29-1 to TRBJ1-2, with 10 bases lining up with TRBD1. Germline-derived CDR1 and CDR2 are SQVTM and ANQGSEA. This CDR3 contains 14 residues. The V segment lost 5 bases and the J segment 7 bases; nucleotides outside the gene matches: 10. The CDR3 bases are TGCAGCGTTCGTGACAGGGGGCGGGGGAGTGGCTACACCTTC. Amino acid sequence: CSVRDRGRGSGYTF.

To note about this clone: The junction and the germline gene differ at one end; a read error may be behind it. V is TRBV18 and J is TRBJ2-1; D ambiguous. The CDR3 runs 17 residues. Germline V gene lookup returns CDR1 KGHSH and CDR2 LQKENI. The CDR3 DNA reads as TGTGCCAGCTCACCACCGTTGAGGTCTAACAGCTACGATGAGCAGTTCTTC. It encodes CASSPPLRSNSYDEQFF. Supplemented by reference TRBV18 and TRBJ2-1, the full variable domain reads NAGVMQNPRHLVRRRGQEARLRCSPMKGHSHVYWYRQLPEEGLKFMVYLQKENIIDESGMPKERFSAEFPKEGPSILRIQQVVRGDSAAYFCASSPPLRSNSYDEQFFGPGTRLTVL.

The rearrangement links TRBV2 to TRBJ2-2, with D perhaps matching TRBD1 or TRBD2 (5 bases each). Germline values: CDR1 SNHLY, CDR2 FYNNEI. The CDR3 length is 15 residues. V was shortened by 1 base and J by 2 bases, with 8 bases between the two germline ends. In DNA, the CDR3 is TGTGCCAGCAGTGAAGTGGGGGTTAACACCGGGGAGCTGTTTTTT. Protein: CASSEVGVNTGELFF.

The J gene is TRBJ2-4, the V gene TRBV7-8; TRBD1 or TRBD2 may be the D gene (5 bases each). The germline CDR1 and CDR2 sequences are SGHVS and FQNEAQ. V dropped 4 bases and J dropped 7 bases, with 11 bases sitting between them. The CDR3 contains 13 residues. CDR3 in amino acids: CASSSQGPNIQYF. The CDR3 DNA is TGTGCCAGCAGCTCGCAGGGACCGAACATTCAGTACTTC.

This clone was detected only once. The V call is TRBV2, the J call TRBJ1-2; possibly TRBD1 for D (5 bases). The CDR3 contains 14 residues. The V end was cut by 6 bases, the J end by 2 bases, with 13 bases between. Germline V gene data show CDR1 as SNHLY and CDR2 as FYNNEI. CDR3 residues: CASREGSLNYGYTF. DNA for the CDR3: TGTGCCAGCAGGGAGGGGAGTTTGAACTATGGCTACACCTTC.

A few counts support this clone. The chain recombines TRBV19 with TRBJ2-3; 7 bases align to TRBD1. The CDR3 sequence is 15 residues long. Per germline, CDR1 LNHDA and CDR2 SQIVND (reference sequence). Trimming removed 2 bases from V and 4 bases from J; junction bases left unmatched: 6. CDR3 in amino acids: CASSILRGPADTQYF. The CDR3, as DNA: TGTGCCAGTAGTATATTGAGGGGGCCCGCAGATACGCAGTATTTT.

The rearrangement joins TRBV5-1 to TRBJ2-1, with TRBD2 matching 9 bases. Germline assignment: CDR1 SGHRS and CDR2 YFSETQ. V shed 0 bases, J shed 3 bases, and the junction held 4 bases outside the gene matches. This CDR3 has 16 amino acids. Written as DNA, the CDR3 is TGCGCCAGCAGCTTGGAGTCTAGCGGGAACTACAATGAGCAGTTCTTC. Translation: CASSLESSGNYNEQFF.

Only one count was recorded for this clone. CDR3 residues: CSVDSIGEQFF. The CDR3 DNA follows: TGCAGCGTTGATAGCATTGGTGAGCAGTTCTTC. The V call is TRBV29-1, the J call TRBJ2-1; D remains ambiguous. This CDR3 comprises 11 residues. Germline CDR1 and CDR2: SQVTM and ANQGSEA. V gave up 3 bases and J gave up 9 bases, with 9 bases separating them.

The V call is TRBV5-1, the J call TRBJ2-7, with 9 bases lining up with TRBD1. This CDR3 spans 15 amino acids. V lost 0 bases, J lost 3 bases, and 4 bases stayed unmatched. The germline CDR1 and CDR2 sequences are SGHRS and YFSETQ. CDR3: CASSLGDRVIYEQYF. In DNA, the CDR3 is TGCGCCAGCAGCTTGGGGGACAGGGTGATCTACGAGCAGTACTTC.

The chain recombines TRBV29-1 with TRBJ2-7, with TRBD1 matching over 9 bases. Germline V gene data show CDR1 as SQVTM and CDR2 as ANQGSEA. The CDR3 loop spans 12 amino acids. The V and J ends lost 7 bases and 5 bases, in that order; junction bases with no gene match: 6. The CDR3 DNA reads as TGCAGCGGGGGGACAGGGAACCACGAGCAGTACTTC. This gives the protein CSGGTGNHEQYF.

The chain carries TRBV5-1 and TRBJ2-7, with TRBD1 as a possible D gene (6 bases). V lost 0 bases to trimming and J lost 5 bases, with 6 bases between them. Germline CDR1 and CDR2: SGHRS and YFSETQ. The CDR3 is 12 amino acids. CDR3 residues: CASSLAGDEQYF. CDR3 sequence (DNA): TGCGCCAGCAGCTTGGCAGGGGACGAGCAGTACTTC.

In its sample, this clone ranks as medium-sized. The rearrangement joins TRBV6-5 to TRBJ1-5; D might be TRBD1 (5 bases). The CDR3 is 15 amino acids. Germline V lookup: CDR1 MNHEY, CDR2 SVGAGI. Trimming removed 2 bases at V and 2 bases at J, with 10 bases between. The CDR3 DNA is TGTGCCAGCAGTTACGGGGGGGAGGGCAATCAGCCCCAGCATTTT. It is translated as CASSYGGEGNQPQHF.

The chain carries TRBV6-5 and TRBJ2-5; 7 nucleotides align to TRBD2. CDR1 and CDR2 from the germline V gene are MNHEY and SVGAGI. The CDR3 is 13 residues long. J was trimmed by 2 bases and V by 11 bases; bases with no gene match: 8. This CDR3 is CAGRGSPQETQYF. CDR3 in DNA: TGTGCCGGGAGGGGCTCCCCACAAGAGACCCAGTACTTC.

The CDR3 is CASSPTAGGLTEQFF. In DNA, the CDR3 is TGCGCCAGCAGTCCTACAGCGGGGGGGCTCACTGAGCAGTTCTTC. The gene calls are TRBV10-1 and TRBJ2-1, with 10 bases identical to TRBD2. The CDR3 spans 15 residues. In germline, CDR1 is WNHNN, CDR2 SYGVQD (reference sequence). The junction had 10 bases not matched to a gene; V was cut back by 5 bases and J by 9 bases.

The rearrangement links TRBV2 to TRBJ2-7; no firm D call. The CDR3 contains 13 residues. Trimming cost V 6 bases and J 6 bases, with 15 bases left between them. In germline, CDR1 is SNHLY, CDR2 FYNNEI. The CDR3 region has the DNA TGTGCCAGCAGGGGAACTCCCTCCGGCGAGCAGTACTTC. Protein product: CASRGTPSGEQYF.

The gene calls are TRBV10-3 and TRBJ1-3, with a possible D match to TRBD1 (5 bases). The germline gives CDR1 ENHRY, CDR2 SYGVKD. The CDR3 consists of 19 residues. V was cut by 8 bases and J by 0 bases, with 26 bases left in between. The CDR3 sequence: CAIQDGGARSRGSGNTIYF. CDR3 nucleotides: TGTGCCATCCAAGATGGCGGGGCCCGAAGCCGAGGCTCTGGAAACACCATATATTTT.

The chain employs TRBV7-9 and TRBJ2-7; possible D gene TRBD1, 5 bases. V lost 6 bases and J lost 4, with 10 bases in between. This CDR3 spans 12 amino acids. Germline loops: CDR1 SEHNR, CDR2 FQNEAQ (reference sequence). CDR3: CASRGDGYEQYF. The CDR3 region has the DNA TGTGCCAGCAGAGGGGATGGGTACGAGCAGTACTTC.

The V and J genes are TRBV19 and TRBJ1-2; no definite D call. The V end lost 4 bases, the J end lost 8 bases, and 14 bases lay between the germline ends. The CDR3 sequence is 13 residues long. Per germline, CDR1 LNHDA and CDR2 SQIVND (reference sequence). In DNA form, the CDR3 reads TGTGCCAGTAGTAAGGCACCGGGTGGAGGCTACACCTTC. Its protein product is CASSKAPGGGYTF.